The clone carrying this T cell receptor (beta chain) came up many times. The entry originates in a study of blood T cells in healthy people across ages. Then a second PCR, running about 7 to 11 cycles, was carried out with a sample-barcoded 5' primer and a J-beta primer mix. TCRdb redid the calling of the 5' RACE reads with MiXCR, one entry per CDR3 protein. Of 700,000 to 900,000 distinct CDR3 sequences in the sample, around a quarter were seen once. The sample was also reused in another study, on T cells of mothers and their children. From that paper: Amplification in the second PCR used the M1S primer, which added sample barcodes and 2-4 random nucleotides.

The sequencing input was blood. The TCR sequence derives from a boy younger than 18 in good health.

CDR3 sequence (DNA): TGTGCCAGCAGTTTGGCAGGGTCTAGCAATCAGCCCCAGCATTTT. Protein product: CASSLAGSSNQPQHF. The chain links TRBV28 to TRBJ1-5; possibly TRBD1 for D (5 bases). The germline CDR1 and CDR2 sequences are MDHEN and SYDVKM. The CDR3 is 15 amino acids. Trimming removed 3 bases at V and 0 bases at J, with 9 bases between.